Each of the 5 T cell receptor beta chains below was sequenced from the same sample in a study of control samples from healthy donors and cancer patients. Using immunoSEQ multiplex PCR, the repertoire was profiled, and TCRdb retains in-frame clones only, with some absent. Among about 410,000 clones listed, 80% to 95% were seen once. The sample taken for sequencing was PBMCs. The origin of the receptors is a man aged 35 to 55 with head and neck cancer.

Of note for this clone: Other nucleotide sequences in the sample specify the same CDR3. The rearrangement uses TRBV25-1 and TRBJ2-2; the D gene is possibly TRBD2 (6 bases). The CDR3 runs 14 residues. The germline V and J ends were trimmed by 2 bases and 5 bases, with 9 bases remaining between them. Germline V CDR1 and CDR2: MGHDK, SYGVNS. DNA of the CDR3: TGTGCCAGCAGTGAAAGTGGGGGGACCGGGGAGCTGTTTTTT. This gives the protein CASSESGGTGELFF.

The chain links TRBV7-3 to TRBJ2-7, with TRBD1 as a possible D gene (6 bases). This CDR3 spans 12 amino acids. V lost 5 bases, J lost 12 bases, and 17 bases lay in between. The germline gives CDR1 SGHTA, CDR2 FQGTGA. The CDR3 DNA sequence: TGTGCCAGCAGCCAGGGGCAGGGGACGTGGTACTTC. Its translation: CASSQGQGTWYF.

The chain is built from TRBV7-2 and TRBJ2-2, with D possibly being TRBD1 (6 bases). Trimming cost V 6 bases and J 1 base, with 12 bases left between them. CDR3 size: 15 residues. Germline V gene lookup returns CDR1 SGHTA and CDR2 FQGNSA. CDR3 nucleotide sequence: TGTGCCAGCAGACAGACAGGAGGGAACACCGGGGAGCTGTTTTTT. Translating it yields CASRQTGGNTGELFF.

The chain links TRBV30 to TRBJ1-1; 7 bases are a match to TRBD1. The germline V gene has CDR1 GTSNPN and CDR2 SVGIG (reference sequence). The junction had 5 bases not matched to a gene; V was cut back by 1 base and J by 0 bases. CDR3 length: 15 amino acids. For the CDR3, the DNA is TGTGCCTGGAGTGGGACAGGTCTCTTGAACACTGAAGCTTTCTTT. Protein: CAWSGTGLLNTEAFF. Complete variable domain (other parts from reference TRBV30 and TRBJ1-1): SQTIHQWPATLVQPVGSPLSLECTVEGTSNPNLYWYRQAAGRGLQLLFYSVGIGQISSEVPQNLSASRPQDRQFILSSKKLLLSDSGFYLCAWSGTGLLNTEAFFGQGTRLTVV.

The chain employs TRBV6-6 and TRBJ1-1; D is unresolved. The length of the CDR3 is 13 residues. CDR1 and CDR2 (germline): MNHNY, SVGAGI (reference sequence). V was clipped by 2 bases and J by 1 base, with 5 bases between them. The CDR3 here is CASSYGGNTEAFF. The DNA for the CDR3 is TGTGCCAGCAGTTACGGAGGGAACACTGAAGCTTTCTTT.